This T cell receptor beta chain was profiled in a study of cytomegalovirus exposure and HLA in healthy donors. General study results and limits: Rarity characterized most TCR sequences, yet some public TCRs appeared in many donors. Equally common other TCR beta chains were less clonally expanded than HLA-associated ones, a later analysis found.

The CDR3 length is 15 residues. V was clipped by 5 bases and J by 7 bases, with 15 bases between them. Germline V gene data show CDR1 as SGHTA and CDR2 as FQGNSA. About this clone itself: The antigen remains undetermined.

The PCR made use of 60 Vbeta and 13 Jbeta primers. Sequencing was performed with immunoSEQ multiplex PCR; in TCRdb, only in-frame clones are kept and a portion is missing. This sample carries more than 85,000 clones, approximately 71% of them seen once, and the ten largest clones take under 8.5%. The TCR was taken from a man in his forties in good health and CMV-seronegative. The sample consisted of PBMCs. This chain joins TRBV7-2 and TRBJ1-6; perhaps TRBD1 as D (5 bases). CDR3 in DNA: TGTGCCAGCAGCCCCCGGGAGGGGAGGAATTCACCCCTCCACTTT. Translation: CASSPREGRNSPLHF.